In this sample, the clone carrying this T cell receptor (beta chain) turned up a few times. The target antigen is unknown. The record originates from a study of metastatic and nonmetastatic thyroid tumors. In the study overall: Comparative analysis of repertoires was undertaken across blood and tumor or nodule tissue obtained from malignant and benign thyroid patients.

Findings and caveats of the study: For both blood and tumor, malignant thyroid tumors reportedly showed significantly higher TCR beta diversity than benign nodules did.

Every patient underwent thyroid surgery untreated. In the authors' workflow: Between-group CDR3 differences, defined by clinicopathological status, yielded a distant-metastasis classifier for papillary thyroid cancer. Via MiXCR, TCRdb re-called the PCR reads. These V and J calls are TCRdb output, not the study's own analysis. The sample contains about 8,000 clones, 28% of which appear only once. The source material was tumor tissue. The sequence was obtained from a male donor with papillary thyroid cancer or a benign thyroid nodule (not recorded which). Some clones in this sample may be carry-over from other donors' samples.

The CDR3 protein is CASSSDSGIGVEQYF. Here the CDR3 DNA reads TGTGCCAGCAGCTCCGATAGCGGGATCGGGGTCGAGCAGTACTTC. The gene calls are TRBV6-1 and TRBJ2-7; 8 bases map to TRBD2. Germline CDR1 and CDR2: MNHNS and SASEGT. The trim removed 6 bases at V and 6 bases at J, leaving 13 bases unmatched. This CDR3 spans 15 amino acids.